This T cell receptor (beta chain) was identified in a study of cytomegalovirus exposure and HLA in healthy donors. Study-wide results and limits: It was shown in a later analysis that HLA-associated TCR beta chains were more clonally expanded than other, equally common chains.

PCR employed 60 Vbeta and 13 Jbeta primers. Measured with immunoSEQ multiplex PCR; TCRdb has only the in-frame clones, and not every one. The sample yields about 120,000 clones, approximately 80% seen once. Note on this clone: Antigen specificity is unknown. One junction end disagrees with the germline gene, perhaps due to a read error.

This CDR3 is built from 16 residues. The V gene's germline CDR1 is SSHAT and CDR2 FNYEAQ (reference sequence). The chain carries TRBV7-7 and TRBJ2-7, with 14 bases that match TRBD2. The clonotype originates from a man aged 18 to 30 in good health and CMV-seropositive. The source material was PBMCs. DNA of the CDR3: TGTGCTAGCAGCCGACTAGCGGGAGGGCCTTTCGACGAGCAGTACTTC. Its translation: CASSRLAGGPFDEQYF.